In its sample, the clone carrying this TCR beta chain was seen once. Its antigen is not identified. V was clipped by 5 bases and J by 3 bases, with 11 bases between them. The CDR3 has 13 amino acids. Germline lookup yields CDR1 SGDLS and CDR2 YYNGEE. TCRdb's copy holds only in-frame clones and misses some; the assay was immunoSEQ multiplex PCR. The sample contains a few hundred thousand clones, over 75% of which appear only once. This record belongs to a study of shared clonotypes between healthy human individuals. Background on the study: Used for every donor were three CD4 naive, three CD4 memory, two CD8 naive and one CD8 memory plate.

General observations from the study: Larger estimated richness was generally recorded for naive subsets relative to memory subsets.

J is TRBJ1-1 and V is TRBV9; D possibly corresponds to TRBD1 (5 bases). The receptor's source is a man aged 18 to 30 in good health. The sample consisted of memory CD8+ T cells sorted from blood. The subset was: CD45RO+ cells pooled with CCR7-negative TemRA cells. In DNA form, the CDR3 reads TGTGCCAGCAGGACAGACAGTGACACTGAAGCTTTCTTT. It is translated as CASRTDSDTEAFF.